Here is one T cell receptor beta chain with its context. This record comes from a study of CD8 T cells in Susac syndrome. The germline V gene has CDR1 LGHDT and CDR2 YNNKEL (reference sequence). V shed 6 bases and J shed 3 bases, with 5 bases lying between them. This CDR3 is 12 amino acids long. An input of about 0.45 to 1 ug of RNA was subjected to reverse transcription using random hexamers. TCRdb re-called the immunoSEQ multiplex PCR reads with MiXCR, one entry per CDR3 protein. Of 100,000 to 150,000 distinct CDR3 sequences listed, 90% to 95% are singletons. The sequenced sample was CD4+ T cells from PBMCs. The clonotype was recovered from a human donor in good health. The V call is TRBV3-1, the J call TRBJ2-2; D gene unclear. CDR3 coding DNA: TGTGCCAGCAGTCTATACACCGGGGAGCTGTTTTTT. Protein product: CASSLYTGELFF.